Shown below are 8 T cell receptor beta chains from a single sample sequenced in a study of CD8 T cells in ankylosing spondylitis. TCRdb re-called the 5' RACE reads with MiXCR, one entry per CDR3 protein. The sample lists 250,000 to 350,000 distinct CDR3 sequences, around 20% seen once, with 3.5% in the top ten. The sample was blood, either unsorted or a sorted T cell fraction (not recorded which). These receptors all come from a female donor with ankylosing spondylitis or in good health (not recorded which).

This clonotype was picked up a small number of times. The rearrangement joins TRBV7-9 to TRBJ1-5, with D possibly matching TRBD1 (5 bases). The CDR3 is made up of 15 amino acids. Trimming took off 5 bases at V and 11 bases at J, with 22 bases between the two ends. Germline CDR1 SEHNR, CDR2 FQNEAQ (reference sequence). CDR3: CASSLWGPDESAQHF. In DNA, the CDR3 is TGTGCCAGCAGCCTGTGGGGACCGGACGAATCGGCCCAGCATTTT.

This clonotype has a handful of counts. V and J are TRBV2 and TRBJ1-5; D is unclear. V was shortened by 6 bases and J by 4 bases, with 16 bases between the two germline ends. The CDR3 has 15 residues. CDR1 is SNHLY and CDR2 is FYNNEI in the germline V gene. For the CDR3, the DNA is TGTGCCAGCAGGGCGACAACAAACCTGAATCAGCCCCAGCATTTT. As protein: CASRATTNLNQPQHF.

This clonotype was counted a few times. The rearrangement uses TRBV20-1 and TRBJ1-5; D is uncertain. V dropped 3 bases and J dropped 5 bases, with 8 bases sitting between them. Germline lookup yields CDR1 DFQATT and CDR2 SNEGSKA (reference sequence). The CDR3 has 12 residues. CDR3 residues: CSARALYQPQHF. CDR3 sequence (DNA): TGCAGTGCTAGGGCTCTTTATCAGCCCCAGCATTTT.

This clonotype turned up a few times. The CDR3 DNA reads TGCAGTGCTAGGGGACAGAAACAAGAGACCCAGTACTTC. Translating gives CSARGQKQETQYF. The J gene is TRBJ2-5, the V gene TRBV20-1; 7 bases fit TRBD1. CDR3 size: 13 residues. Germline values: CDR1 DFQATT, CDR2 SNEGSKA (reference sequence). V shed 3 bases, J shed 2 bases, and the junction held 3 bases outside the gene matches.

The V gene is TRBV10-3, the J gene TRBJ1-1; TRBD1 is a possible D gene (5 bases). Germline-derived CDR1 and CDR2 are ENHRY and SYGVKD. The CDR3 length is 14 residues. V lost 1 base and J 1 base, leaving 7 bases between the germline ends. The CDR3 is CAISEWGTNTEAFF. Written as DNA, the CDR3 is TGTGCCATCAGTGAGTGGGGGACGAACACTGAAGCTTTCTTT.

The table lists this clonotype with a few counts. V and J are TRBV20-1 and TRBJ2-5; 7 bases are a match to TRBD2. V lost 5 bases and J lost 4; bases outside the gene matches: 7. The CDR3 length is 13 residues. The germline V gene encodes CDR1 DFQATT and CDR2 SNEGSKA (reference sequence). The CDR3 loop is CSASRGKRETQYF. CDR3 in DNA: TGCAGTGCTTCGCGGGGGAAGCGAGAGACCCAGTACTTC.

This clonotype has just a few counts. The CDR3 bases are TGCAGTGCTAGCCGCCCCTCCTACGAGCAGTACTTC. Protein: CSASRPSYEQYF. This chain joins TRBV20-1 and TRBJ2-7; the D is unclear. CDR1 and CDR2 (germline): DFQATT, SNEGSKA (reference sequence). Between the trimmed V and J ends, which lost 3 bases and 0 bases, there was a span of 6 bases. The CDR3 covers 12 residues.

V usage is TRBV6-1 and J usage is TRBJ1-1; 8 nucleotides line up with TRBD1. CDR3 size: 17 residues. From germline, CDR1 is MNHNS and CDR2 SASEGT. Unmatched junction bases numbered 8, after V lost 2 bases and J lost 0 bases. CDR3 sequence: CASSEFRTGRMNTEAFF. CDR3 sequence (DNA): TGTGCCAGCAGTGAATTCCGGACAGGGCGCATGAACACTGAAGCTTTCTTT.